This T cell receptor (beta chain) was documented in a study of CD8 T cells in Susac syndrome. With random hexamers, roughly 0.45 to 1 ug RNA was reverse transcribed. Across 54 Vbeta and 13 Jbeta, immunoSEQ multiplex PCR amplified TCR beta CDR3. TCRdb re-derived calls from the immunoSEQ multiplex PCR reads in MiXCR, one entry per CDR3 protein. Altogether fewer than 300,000 distinct CDR3 sequences are present, about 85% being singletons, with the ten largest covering approximately 0.11%. FACS was used to enrich TEMRA cells, whereas the CD8+ and CD4+ T cells were obtained by negative isolation. The trim removed 5 bases at V and 6 bases at J, leaving 5 bases unmatched. Per the germline V gene, CDR1 is MDHEN and CDR2 is SYDVKM. The CDR3 extends over 13 amino acids.

Material: CD8+ T cells from PBMCs. The sequence was collected from a human donor with multiple sclerosis. The chain joins TRBV28 to TRBJ2-7; the match to TRBD1 covers 9 bases. In nucleotides, the CDR3 is TGTGCCAGCAGTCGCCCGACAGGGGGCGAGCAGTACTTC. It is translated as CASSRPTGGEQYF.